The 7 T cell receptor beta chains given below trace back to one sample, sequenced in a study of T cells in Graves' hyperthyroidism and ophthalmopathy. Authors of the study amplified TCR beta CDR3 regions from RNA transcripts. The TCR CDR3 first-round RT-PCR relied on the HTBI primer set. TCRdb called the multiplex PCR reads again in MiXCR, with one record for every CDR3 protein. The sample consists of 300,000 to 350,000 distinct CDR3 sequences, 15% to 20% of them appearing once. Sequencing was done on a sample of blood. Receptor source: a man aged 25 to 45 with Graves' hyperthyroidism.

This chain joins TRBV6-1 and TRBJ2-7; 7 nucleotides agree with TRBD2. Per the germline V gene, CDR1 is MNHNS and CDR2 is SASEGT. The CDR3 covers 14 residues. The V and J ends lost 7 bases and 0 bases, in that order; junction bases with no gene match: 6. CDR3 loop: CASKEAGSSYEQYF. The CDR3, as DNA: TGTGCCAGCAAAGAAGCGGGAAGCTCCTACGAGCAGTACTTC.

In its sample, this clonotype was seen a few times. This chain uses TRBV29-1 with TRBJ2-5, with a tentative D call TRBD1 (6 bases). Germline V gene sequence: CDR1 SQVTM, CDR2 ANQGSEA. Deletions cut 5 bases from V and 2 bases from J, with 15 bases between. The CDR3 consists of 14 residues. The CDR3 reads CSVRVGQGQETQYF. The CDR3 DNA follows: TGCAGCGTTAGGGTAGGGCAGGGGCAAGAGACCCAGTACTTC.

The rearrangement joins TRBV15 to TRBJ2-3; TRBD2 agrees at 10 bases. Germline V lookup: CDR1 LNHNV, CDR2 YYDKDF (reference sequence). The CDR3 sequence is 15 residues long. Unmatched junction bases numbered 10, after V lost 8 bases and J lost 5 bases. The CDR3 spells CATAETSGWEDTQYF. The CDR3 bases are TGTGCCACCGCTGAGACTAGCGGGTGGGAAGATACGCAGTATTTT.

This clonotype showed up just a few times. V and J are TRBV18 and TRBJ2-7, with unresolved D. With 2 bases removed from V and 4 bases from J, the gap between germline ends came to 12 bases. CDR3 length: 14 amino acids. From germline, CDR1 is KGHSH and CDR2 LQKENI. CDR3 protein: CASSPWAGAYEQYF. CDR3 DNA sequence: TGTGCCAGCTCACCATGGGCAGGAGCTTACGAGCAGTACTTC.

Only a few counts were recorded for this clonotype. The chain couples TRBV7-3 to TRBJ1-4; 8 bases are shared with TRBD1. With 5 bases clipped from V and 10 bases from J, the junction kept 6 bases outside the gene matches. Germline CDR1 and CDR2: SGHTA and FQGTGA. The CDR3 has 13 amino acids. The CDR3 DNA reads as TGTGCCAGCAGCCTGGACAGGGAAGGAAAACTGTTTTTT. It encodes CASSLDREGKLFF. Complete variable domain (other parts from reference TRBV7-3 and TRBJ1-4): GAGVSQTPSNKVTEKGKYVELRCDPISGHTALYWYRQSLGQGPEFLIYFQGTGAADDSGLPNDRFFAVRPEGSVSTLKIQRTERGDSAVYLCASSLDREGKLFFGSGTQLSVL.

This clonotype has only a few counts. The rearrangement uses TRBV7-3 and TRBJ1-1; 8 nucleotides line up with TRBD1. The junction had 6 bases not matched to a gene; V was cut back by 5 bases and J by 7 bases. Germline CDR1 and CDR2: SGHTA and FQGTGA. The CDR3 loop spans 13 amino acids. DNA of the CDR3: TGTGCCAGCAGCCAAACAGGGGGAAGTGAAGCTTTCTTT. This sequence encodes CASSQTGGSEAFF.

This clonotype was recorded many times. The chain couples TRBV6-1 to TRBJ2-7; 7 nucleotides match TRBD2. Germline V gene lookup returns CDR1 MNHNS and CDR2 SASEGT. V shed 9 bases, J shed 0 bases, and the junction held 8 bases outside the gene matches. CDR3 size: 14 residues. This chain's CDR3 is CASRRDYLSYEQYF. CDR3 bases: TGTGCCAGTCGGCGGGACTACCTCTCCTACGAGCAGTACTTC.